The entry below describes one T cell receptor (beta chain). The data stem from a study of T cell changes during pregnancy in multiple sclerosis. The CDR3 contains 16 residues. V lost 3 bases and J lost 4; bases outside the gene matches: 10. Germline V gene data show CDR1 as SGHNT and CDR2 as YYREEE (reference sequence). Method: immunoSEQ multiplex PCR; TCRdb's copy keeps in-frame clones and lacks some. This sample has about 76,000 clones; approximately 94% occur once, and the top ten carry approximately 0.63%. The TCR was taken from a female donor with multiple sclerosis, enrolled in a pregnancy study. This specimen was peripheral blood, taken in the third trimester of pregnancy. V usage is TRBV5-4 and J usage is TRBJ1-2; TRBD1 aligns across 9 bases. The CDR3 DNA sequence: TGTGCCAGCAGCTCCCAAGCAAGACAGGGGGGCTATGGCTACACCTTC. Residues: CASSSQARQGGYGYTF.